The clone carrying this T cell receptor (beta chain) has only one observation. Assay used: immunoSEQ multiplex PCR; TCRdb lists only in-frame clones, some missing. The sample carries over 100,000 clones, around 89% recorded once. The data were taken from a study of blood T cell repertoires in COVID-19. The CDR3 loop spans 15 amino acids. The germline gives CDR1 SNHLY, CDR2 FYNNEI. Trimming took off 3 bases at V and 1 base at J, with 13 bases between the two ends. This chain joins TRBV2 and TRBJ2-7; D is perhaps TRBD1 (6 bases). Sample: peripheral blood. The receptor was isolated from a man in his fifties or sixties with COVID-19, enrolled during active disease. CDR3 nucleotide sequence: TGTGCCAGCAGTGACCAGGGGCGCCTTTCCTACGAGCAGTACTTC. It is translated as CASSDQGRLSYEQYF.